Listed below are T cell receptor beta chains from one sample, sequenced in a study of identical twins. TCRdb recomputed calls from the 5' RACE reads with MiXCR, one row per CDR3 protein. The table has about 890,000 distinct CDR3 sequences, about 12% seen once. The sample was also linked to a second study, of yellow fever vaccine responses in identical twins.

The sample comprised PBMCs. The source of these receptors is a woman younger than 30 in good health. Both conserved end residues are part of each CDR3. A D gene is named only where the DNA matches it firmly. Some rows mark clone size as missing; the rest say once, few, many or name a class of expanded clone.

clone_size	v_call	d_call	j_call	cdr3_aa	cdr3_nt
few	TRBV28	TRBD2	TRBJ2-3	CANKRGGTDTQYF	TGTGCCAACAAGCGGGGCGGCACAGATACGCAGTATTTT
-	TRBV20-1	-	TRBJ2-1	CSAAGAFYNEQFF	TGCAGTGCCGCGGGGGCTTTCTACAATGAGCAGTTCTTC
-	TRBV3-1	TRBD2	TRBJ2-5	CASSDGYGLAGVLVETQYF	TGTGCCAGCAGCGACGGCTATGGACTAGCGGGAGTTTTGGTAGAGACCCAGTACTTC
few	TRBV29-1	-	TRBJ1-2	CSVLGGRGYTF	TGCAGCGTTCTGGGGGGGCGCGGCTACACCTTC
few	TRBV27	-	TRBJ2-7	CASSFRTNSYEQYF	TGTGCCAGCAGTTTTCGAACGAACTCCTACGAGCAGTACTTC
many	TRBV7-9	-	TRBJ1-1	CAGPTEAFF	TGTGCCGGCCCGACTGAAGCTTTCTTT
-	TRBV24-1	-	TRBJ2-3	CATSDSARGLGTDTQYF	TGTGCCACCAGTGATTCGGCGCGGGGCCTAGGCACAGATACGCAGTATTTT
-	TRBV5-4	-	TRBJ2-3	CASSPVGRITDTQYF	TGTGCCAGCAGCCCGGTCGGCAGAATAACAGATACGCAGTATTTT
many	TRBV6-4	-	TRBJ1-2	CASSATKGANYGYTF	TGTGCCAGCAGTGCGACCAAAGGGGCTAACTATGGCTACACCTTC
few	TRBV7-3	TRBD2	TRBJ2-3	CASSLDGGLRTDTQYF	TGTGCCAGCAGCCTTGATGGGGGACTACGCACAGATACGCAGTATTTT
-	TRBV28	TRBD2	TRBJ2-3	CASSLGVLAGIEADTQYF	TGTGCCAGCAGTTTAGGTGTACTAGCGGGGATCGAAGCAGATACGCAGTATTTT
few	TRBV27	-	TRBJ2-1	CASSLTINSYNEQFF	TGTGCCAGCAGCTTGACGATAAACTCCTACAATGAGCAGTTCTTC
-	TRBV3-1	-	TRBJ2-1	CASSQDDLLSALYNEQFF	TGTGCCAGCAGCCAAGATGATCTGCTTAGCGCTCTTTACAATGAGCAGTTCTTC
few	TRBV4-1	-	TRBJ2-1	CASSQDQGQTRRFF	TGCGCCAGCAGCCAAGATCAGGGCCAAACACGACGGTTCTTC
few	TRBV6-5	-	TRBJ2-1	CASSWRDYNEQFF	TGTGCCAGCAGTTGGAGGGATTACAATGAGCAGTTCTTC
-	TRBV7-8	TRBD1	TRBJ2-4	CASSLTGDRTKNIQYF	TGTGCCAGCAGCCTAACAGGGGATCGAACCAAAAACATTCAGTACTTC
-	TRBV20-1	-	TRBJ2-2	CSATTTGTGELFF	TGCAGTGCAACGACTACAGGGACCGGGGAGCTGTTTTTT
many	TRBV20-1	-	TRBJ1-2	CSASHETGGYTF	TGCAGTGCTAGTCATGAAACGGGAGGCTACACCTTC
-	TRBV7-8	TRBD1	TRBJ2-2	CASSLRDRGSGELFF	TGTGCCAGCAGCTTAAGGGACAGGGGGAGCGGGGAGCTGTTTTTT
few	TRBV3-1	TRBD2	TRBJ2-3	CASSQVRTSGTDTQYF	TGTGCCAGCAGCCAAGTCAGAACTAGCGGCACAGATACGCAGTATTTT
many	TRBV27	-	TRBJ2-1	CASSLSSNNEQFF	TGCGCCAGCAGCTTGTCGTCGAATAATGAGCAGTTCTTC
few	TRBV10-2	TRBD2	TRBJ2-3	CASSESARLAGSTDTQYF	TGCGCCAGCAGTGAGTCTGCGAGACTAGCGGGGAGCACAGATACGCAGTATTTT
few	TRBV28	-	TRBJ1-2	CASSSPGADGYTF	TGTGCCAGCAGTTCCCCGGGGGCTGATGGCTACACCTTC
-	TRBV28	-	TRBJ2-3	CASTRLVTDTQYF	TGTGCCAGCACCAGACTTGTCACAGATACGCAGTATTTT
few	TRBV7-8	-	TRBJ2-2	CASSLYPGGGVITGELFF	TGTGCCAGCAGCCTCTACCCTGGGGGGGGCGTGATCACCGGGGAGCTGTTTTTT
few	TRBV6-5	-	TRBJ1-2	CASSDSGRRYGYTF	TGTGCCAGCAGTGACTCTGGCAGGCGTTATGGCTACACCTTC
few	TRBV18	TRBD2	TRBJ2-1	CASSPLLAGEGEQFF	TGTGCCAGCTCACCACTCCTAGCGGGAGAGGGTGAGCAGTTCTTC
few	TRBV10-3	-	TRBJ1-2	CAISDVGVDYGYTF	TGTGCCATCAGTGACGTGGGGGTGGACTATGGCTACACCTTC
-	TRBV28	-	TRBJ2-1	CASSFGGGKEQFF	TGTGCCAGCAGTTTCGGGGGAGGCAAGGAGCAGTTCTTC
-	TRBV7-9	-	TRBJ1-6	CAVPRGRSPLHF	TGTGCCGTACCCCGGGGGCGATCACCCCTCCACTTT
-	TRBV5-1	TRBD1	TRBJ2-7	CASSGWDSYEQYF	TGCGCCAGCAGCGGCTGGGACAGCTACGAGCAGTACTTC
-	TRBV10-3	TRBD1	TRBJ1-1	CALRTGVNTEAFF	TGTGCCCTAAGGACAGGTGTGAACACTGAAGCTTTCTTT
few	TRBV6-1	-	TRBJ2-2	CASQRVNGGELFF	TGTGCCAGCCAGCGGGTTAATGGCGGGGAGCTGTTTTTT
few	TRBV9	TRBD1	TRBJ2-3	CASSVDQWTGGTDTQYF	TGTGCCAGCAGCGTAGATCAGTGGACAGGGGGCACAGATACGCAGTATTTT
many	TRBV21-1	-	TRBJ1-2	CASSNQGAGEHYGYTF	TGTGCCAGCAGCAACCAAGGGGCAGGGGAACACTATGGCTACACCTTC
-	TRBV6-6	TRBD1	TRBJ1-5	CASSGQGAAAQHF	TGTGCCAGCAGTGGACAGGGGGCCGCAGCCCAGCATTTT
-	TRBV27	TRBD1	TRBJ1-6	CASWGQGGSPLHF	TGTGCCAGCTGGGGACAGGGAGGTTCACCCCTCCACTTT
few	TRBV7-9	TRBD2	TRBJ2-7	CASSRREGVHSYEQYF	TGTGCCAGCAGCCGACGGGAGGGGGTACATTCCTACGAGCAGTACTTC
few	TRBV5-5	TRBD1	TRBJ2-3	CASSPGQVYDTDTQYF	TGTGCCAGCAGCCCCGGACAGGTATACGACACAGATACGCAGTATTTT
few	TRBV11-2	-	TRBJ2-4	CASSLGITGFGPAKNIQYF	TGTGCCAGCAGCTTAGGGATTACAGGGTTCGGCCCAGCCAAAAACATTCAGTACTTC
-	TRBV5-6	TRBD2	TRBJ2-2	CASSPRAGGLTGELFF	TGTGCCAGCAGCCCCCGGGCGGGGGGGCTCACCGGGGAGCTGTTTTTT
few	TRBV19	-	TRBJ2-4	CASSIAGAGGVNIQYF	TGTGCCAGTAGTATTGCCGGGGCAGGGGGGGTAAACATTCAGTACTTC
few	TRBV12-3/TRBV12-4	-	TRBJ2-5	CASSYLVFGQETQYF	TGTGCCAGCAGTTACTTGGTGTTTGGTCAAGAGACCCAGTACTTC
-	TRBV7-9	-	TRBJ2-5	CASSLGGGFVETQYF	TGTGCCAGCAGCTTAGGAGGAGGGTTTGTAGAGACCCAGTACTTC
-	TRBV13	-	TRBJ2-2	CATSRGPGELFF	TGTGCCACATCGAGGGGACCCGGGGAGCTGTTTTTT
few	TRBV5-5	-	TRBJ1-2	CASSFPGQRPNYGYTF	TGTGCCAGCAGCTTTCCCGGACAGCGCCCTAACTATGGCTACACCTTC
few	TRBV12-3/TRBV12-4	TRBD1	TRBJ2-3	CASRAGTAYTQYF	TGTGCCAGCAGAGCCGGGACAGCGTATACGCAGTATTTT
-	TRBV29-1	-	TRBJ2-3	CSVEDYDRATDTQYF	TGCAGCGTTGAGGACTACGACAGGGCCACAGATACGCAGTATTTT
-	TRBV7-9	TRBD1	TRBJ2-1	CASSLPGQGARGEQFF	TGTGCCAGCAGCTTACCCGGACAGGGGGCGAGAGGGGAGCAGTTCTTC
-	TRBV20-1	-	TRBJ2-3	CSAGEYPFTDTQYF	TGCAGTGCGGGTGAATACCCATTCACAGATACGCAGTATTTT
few	TRBV11-2	TRBD2	TRBJ2-3	CASRGMGLAGGPSTDTQYF	TGTGCCAGCAGGGGCATGGGACTAGCGGGGGGCCCGAGCACAGATACGCAGTATTTT
few	TRBV18	TRBD1	TRBJ2-5	CASSPLGQGASTSQETQYF	TGTGCCAGCTCACCACTTGGCCAGGGGGCATCTACTTCTCAAGAGACCCAGTACTTC
few	TRBV29-1	-	TRBJ1-1	CSVEAGRTEAFF	TGCAGCGTTGAGGCAGGGCGGACTGAAGCTTTCTTT
-	TRBV12-3/TRBV12-4	-	TRBJ2-2	CASSSPLGKNTGELFF	TGTGCCAGCAGTTCTCCCCTCGGGAAGAACACCGGGGAGCTGTTTTTT
few	TRBV7-2	-	TRBJ1-4	CASSLNRGVDEKLFF	TGTGCCAGCAGTTTAAACCGTGGGGTGGATGAAAAACTGTTTTTT
few	TRBV28	-	TRBJ2-6	CATKDGRDTTSGANVLTF	TGTGCCACCAAAGATGGCAGGGATACCACTTCTGGGGCCAACGTCCTGACTTTC
-	TRBV4-2	-	TRBJ2-3	CASSQDDGGAFSILVTDTQYF	TGTGCCAGCAGCCAAGATGATGGGGGGGCGTTTAGCATTCTGGTCACAGATACGCAGTATTTT
-	TRBV14	-	TRBJ1-1	CASSQAAGIRGTEAFF	TGTGCCAGCAGTCAAGCAGCGGGGATACGTGGCACTGAAGCTTTCTTT
few	TRBV5-1	-	TRBJ1-3	CASRGGNTIYF	TGCGCCAGCCGAGGGGGAAACACCATATATTTT
few	TRBV7-2	-	TRBJ2-7	CASSLAGSTGSYEQYF	TGTGCCAGCAGCTTAGCCGGCTCCACAGGTTCCTACGAGCAGTACTTC